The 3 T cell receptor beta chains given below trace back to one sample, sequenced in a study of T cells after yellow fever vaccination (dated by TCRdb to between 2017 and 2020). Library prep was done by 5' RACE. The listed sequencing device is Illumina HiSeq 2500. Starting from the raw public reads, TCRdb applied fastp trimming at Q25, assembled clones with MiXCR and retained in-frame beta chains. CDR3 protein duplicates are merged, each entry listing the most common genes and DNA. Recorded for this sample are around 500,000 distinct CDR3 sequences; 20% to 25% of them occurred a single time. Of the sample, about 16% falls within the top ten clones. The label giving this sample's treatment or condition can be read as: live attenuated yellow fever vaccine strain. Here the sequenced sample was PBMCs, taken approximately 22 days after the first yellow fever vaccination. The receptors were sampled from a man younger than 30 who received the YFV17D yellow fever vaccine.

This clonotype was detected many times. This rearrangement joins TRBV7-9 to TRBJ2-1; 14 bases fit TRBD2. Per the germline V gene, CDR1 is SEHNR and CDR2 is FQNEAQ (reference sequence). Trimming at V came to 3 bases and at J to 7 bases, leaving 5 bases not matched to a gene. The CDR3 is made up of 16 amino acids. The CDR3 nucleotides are TGTGCCAGCAGCTTGCCGGGACTAGCGGGGGCTAATGAGCAGTTCTTC. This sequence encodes CASSLPGLAGANEQFF.

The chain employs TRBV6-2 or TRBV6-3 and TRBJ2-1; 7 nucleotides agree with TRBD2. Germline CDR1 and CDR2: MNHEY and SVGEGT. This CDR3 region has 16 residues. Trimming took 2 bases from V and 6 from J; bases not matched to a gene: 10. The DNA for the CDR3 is TGTGCCAGCAGTTACATCCCAGCGGGGACCGGCAATGAGCAGTTCTTC. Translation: CASSYIPAGTGNEQFF.

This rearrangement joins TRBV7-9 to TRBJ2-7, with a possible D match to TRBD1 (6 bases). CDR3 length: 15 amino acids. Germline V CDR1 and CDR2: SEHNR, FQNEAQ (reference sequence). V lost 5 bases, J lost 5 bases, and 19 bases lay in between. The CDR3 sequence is CASSQGSRMGHEQYF. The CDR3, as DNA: TGTGCCAGCAGCCAGGGGAGCAGGATGGGCCACGAGCAGTACTTC.